This T cell receptor (beta chain) was captured by sequencing in a study of T-cell memory formation after mild COVID-19. Study-wide points: Certain responding clones were present in pre-infection memory, suggesting participation of cross-reactive memory.

A note on this clonotype: Its antigen is currently unknown.

Using its own MiXCR run on the 5' RACE reads, TCRdb lists one record per CDR3 protein. The sample has around 250,000 distinct CDR3 sequences, 16% seen once; the top ten hold around a fifth. The V gene lost 6 bases and the J gene lost 3 bases, with 11 bases spanning the gap. Germline CDR1 reads MNHEY; CDR2 reads SVGEGT. There are 13 residues in the CDR3. The receptor comes from a man younger than 35 who had mild COVID-19 (a few samples of this study predate the infection). Cell type and time point are not known. The sample was PBMCs or a T cell subset sorted from them (not recorded which). The rearrangement joins TRBV6-2 or TRBV6-3 to TRBJ1-1; D uncertain. The CDR3 loop is CASSNDGYTEAFF. CDR3 coding DNA: TGTGCCAGCAGCAACGATGGTTACACTGAAGCTTTCTTT.